This T cell receptor (beta chain) was identified in a study of identical twins. Everyone who gave samples was a healthy Caucasian. This clonotype was seen a handful of times. V was cut by 7 bases and J by 4 bases, with 13 bases left in between. The CDR3 length is 12 residues. Germline CDR1 DFQATT, CDR2 SNEGSKA (reference sequence). MiXCR, applied by TCRdb to the 5' RACE reads, yields one record per CDR3 protein. The sample has more than 1.5 million distinct CDR3 sequences, roughly 35% seen once. The genes are TRBV20-1 and TRBJ1-2, with TRBD1 as a possible D gene (6 bases). The sequencing input was cord blood. This sequence was found in a newborn girl in good health. CDR3 DNA sequence: TGCAGTGTCCCGACAGGACTCTATGGCTACACCTTC. As protein: CSVPTGLYGYTF.